These 25 T cell receptor beta chains came from one sample sequenced in a study of blood T cell repertoires in COVID-19. Some clones are missing from TCRdb's copy, which holds only in-frame ones; the method was immunoSEQ multiplex PCR. The table records about 150,000 clones, around 82% of them present only once. The sample consisted of peripheral blood. The receptors shown here come from a woman in her seventies who had recovered from COVID-19.

The V and J genes are TRBV7-9 and TRBJ2-7; 7 bases align to TRBD2. The CDR3 sequence is 15 residues long. CDR1 is SEHNR, CDR2 FQNEAQ, per germline (reference sequence). V dropped 2 bases and J dropped 2; count of bases not matched to a gene: 6. The CDR3 spells CASSLRRGGPYEQYF. DNA of the CDR3: TGTGCCAGCAGCTTACGTAGGGGAGGGCCCTACGAGCAGTACTTC.

The chain joins TRBV18 to TRBJ1-2; D gene unclear. The CDR3 extends over 12 amino acids. V was trimmed by 3 bases and J by 4 bases, leaving 6 bases between them. Germline V lookup: CDR1 KGHSH, CDR2 LQKENI. The CDR3 DNA follows: TGTGCCAGCTCACCTGGGCCCTATGGCTACACCTTC. Translated, it gives CASSPGPYGYTF.

This chain connects TRBV5-4 to TRBJ2-1; 9 nucleotides agree with TRBD2. The CDR3 loop spans 15 amino acids. CDR1 is SGHNT and CDR2 is YYREEE in the germline V gene (reference sequence). Trimming cost V 5 bases and J 4 bases; bases outside gene matches: 7. CDR3 loop: CASSFSGGLYNEQFF. The CDR3 DNA reads as TGTGCCAGCAGTTTTAGCGGGGGATTATACAATGAGCAGTTCTTC.

The chain employs TRBV5-5 and TRBJ2-1; unclear D gene. CDR1 and CDR2 from the germline V gene are SGHKS and YYEKEE (reference sequence). Trimming shortened V by 1 base and J by 9 bases, and 8 bases separated the two germline ends. This CDR3 spans 12 amino acids. CDR3 loop: CASSLPPREQFF. The DNA for the CDR3 is TGTGCCAGCAGCTTGCCCCCCCGTGAGCAGTTCTTC. The full variable domain, in which reference TRBV5-5 and TRBJ2-1 provide the parts outside the CDR3, is DAGVTQSPTHLIKTRGQQVTLRCSPISGHKSVSWYQQVLGQGPQFIFQYYEKEERGRGNFPDRFSARQFPNYSSELNVNALLLGDSALYLCASSLPPREQFFGPGTRLTVL.

The V gene is TRBV20-1, the J gene TRBJ1-2; TRBD1 agrees at 7 bases. Looked up from germline, CDR1 is DFQATT and CDR2 is SNEGSKA (reference sequence). V lost 3 bases, J lost 3 bases, and 10 bases stayed unmatched. This CDR3 has 15 residues. CDR3 protein: CSASVSPTGDYGYTF. In DNA, the CDR3 is TGCAGTGCTAGTGTCTCCCCTACAGGGGACTATGGCTACACCTTC.

V gene TRBV5-1 combines with J gene TRBJ2-3, with 7 nucleotides matching TRBD2. Germline assignment: CDR1 SGHRS and CDR2 YFSETQ. V gave up 7 bases and J gave up 2 bases; unmatched junction bases: 4. CDR3 length: 13 amino acids. CDR3 amino acids: CASGRGVTDTQYF. CDR3 DNA sequence: TGCGCCAGCGGCCGGGGGGTCACAGATACGCAGTATTTT. The full variable domain, its missing parts supplied by reference TRBV5-1 and TRBJ2-3, is KAGVTQTPRYLIKTRGQQVTLSCSPISGHRSVSWYQQTPGQGLQFLFEYFSETQRNKGNFPGRFSGRQFSNSRSEMNVSTLELGDSALYLCASGRGVTDTQYFGPGTRLTVL.

This clone was recorded a few times. The chain carries TRBV7-9 and TRBJ1-5, with 7 bases lining up with TRBD1. The germline V gene has CDR1 SEHNR and CDR2 FQNEAQ (reference sequence). With 5 bases clipped from V and 3 bases from J, the junction kept 10 bases outside the gene matches. The CDR3 loop spans 16 amino acids. CDR3 coding DNA: TGTGCCAGCAGCCTTAGCTGGGGACAGCTCAATCAGCCCCAGCATTTT. Protein product: CASSLSWGQLNQPQHF.

CDR3 coding DNA: TGTGCCACAGACAGGGGGTCCTACAATGAGCAGTTCTTC. Its translation: CATDRGSYNEQFF. The chain couples TRBV28 to TRBJ2-1, with 9 positions matching TRBD1. The V gene's germline CDR1 is MDHEN and CDR2 SYDVKM. V dropped 10 bases and J dropped 1; count of bases not matched to a gene: 2. The CDR3 is made up of 13 amino acids.

The V gene is TRBV7-8, the J gene TRBJ2-7, with a tentative D call TRBD2 (5 bases). The V gene's germline CDR1 is SGHVS and CDR2 FQNEAQ. This CDR3 has 13 amino acids. With 1 base removed from V and 6 bases from J, the gap between germline ends came to 10 bases. In nucleotides, the CDR3 is TGTGCCAGCAGCTTAGTTCCGGGGATCGAGCAGTACTTC. Encoded protein: CASSLVPGIEQYF.

The chain recombines TRBV10-3 with TRBJ1-2; D might be TRBD1 (6 bases). CDR1 ENHRY and CDR2 SYGVKD come from the germline V gene. CDR3 size: 14 residues. Trimming took off 9 bases at V and 3 bases at J, with 17 bases between the two ends. CDR3 nucleotide sequence: TGTGCCATTTCTCAACAGGGCGCCGACTATGGCTACACCTTC. It specifies CAISQQGADYGYTF.

The gene calls are TRBV7-2 and TRBJ2-1, with 11 bases identical to TRBD2. The CDR3 extends over 15 amino acids. Germline CDR1 reads SGHTA; CDR2 reads FQGNSA. The J segment lost 9 bases and the V segment lost 1 base, leaving 5 bases of the junction unmatched. The CDR3 here is CASSLELAGAGEQFF. The CDR3 DNA follows: TGTGCCAGCAGCTTAGAACTAGCGGGAGCTGGTGAGCAGTTCTTC.

This clone was detected a few times. This chain connects TRBV5-1 to TRBJ1-1, with 7 bases fitting TRBD1. Germline CDR1 and CDR2: SGHRS and YFSETQ. The CDR3 is made up of 13 amino acids. Germline trimming cut 4 bases from V and 8 bases from J; bases unmatched to any gene: 8. CDR3 in amino acids: CASSRDSLNEAFF. The DNA for the CDR3 is TGCGCCAGCAGCCGGGACAGCCTAAACGAAGCTTTCTTT.

V usage is TRBV4-2 and J usage is TRBJ2-1, with TRBD2 matching over 13 bases. Per the germline V gene, CDR1 is LGHNA and CDR2 is YNFKEQ. The trim removed 4 bases at V and 3 bases at J, leaving 12 bases unmatched. There are 19 residues in the CDR3. The CDR3 sequence is CASSRTSGRAREYYNEQFF. The CDR3 coding sequence is TGTGCCAGCAGCCGAACTAGCGGGAGGGCCCGTGAGTACTACAATGAGCAGTTCTTC.

This sequence joins TRBV6-5 and TRBJ1-2, with TRBD1 as a possible D gene (6 bases). The CDR3 length is 12 residues. Trimming pared 6 bases from V and 13 bases from J, leaving 18 bases between. Germline CDR1 MNHEY, CDR2 SVGAGI. CDR3 sequence reads: CASSPGQSFSTF. The DNA for the CDR3 is TGTGCCAGCAGCCCCGGACAGTCCTTCTCCACCTTC.

The genes are TRBV7-2 and TRBJ1-5, with D tentatively TRBD1 (6 bases). The germline gives CDR1 SGHTA, CDR2 FQGNSA. This CDR3 contains 17 residues. Trimming stripped 5 bases from V and 6 bases from J, with 23 bases between. This chain's CDR3 is CASSGTVGWVGGQPQHF. The CDR3 DNA sequence: TGTGCCAGCAGCGGGACGGTGGGATGGGTAGGGGGTCAGCCCCAGCATTTT.

The chain recombines TRBV28 with TRBJ1-2, with 8 bases identical to TRBD1. The CDR3 is 13 amino acids. The germline gives CDR1 MDHEN, CDR2 SYDVKM. V lost 5 bases, J lost 8 bases, and 7 bases stayed unmatched. In DNA, the CDR3 is TGTGCCAGCAGTCCCTGGACAGGGCTGGGCTACACCTTC. This gives the protein CASSPWTGLGYTF.

This clone was seen only once. This chain links TRBV28 with TRBJ1-3, with D possibly matching TRBD1 (6 bases). V dropped 6 bases and J dropped 4 bases, with 13 bases sitting between them. CDR1 and CDR2 (germline): MDHEN, SYDVKM. The CDR3 loop spans 14 amino acids. This CDR3 reads CASSPRDTGNTIYF. DNA of the CDR3: TGTGCCAGCAGCCCCCGGGACACCGGAAACACCATATATTTT.

This clone occurred once. Other nucleotide sequences from this sample produce the same CDR3. This chain joins TRBV24-1 and TRBJ1-1; a possible D gene is TRBD1 (5 bases). V was trimmed by 5 bases and J by 6 bases, leaving 12 bases between them. The CDR3 runs to 13 residues. CDR1 is KGHDR, CDR2 SFDVKD, per germline. CDR3 in amino acids: CATSAPGGAEAFF. The DNA of the CDR3 is TGTGCCACCAGTGCCCCCGGGGGGGCTGAAGCTTTCTTT.

This chain links TRBV5-4 with TRBJ2-7, with D possibly TRBD2 on 5 matching bases. V dropped 0 bases and J dropped 0 bases, with 10 bases sitting between them. Germline lookup yields CDR1 SGHNT and CDR2 YYREEE (reference sequence). CDR3 length equals 15 residues. The CDR3 DNA follows: TGTGCCAGCAGCTTGGAGCTAGCTGCCTCCTACGAGCAGTACTTC. Protein sequence: CASSLELAASYEQYF.

The chain recombines TRBV6-5 with TRBJ2-5, with D tentatively TRBD1 (6 bases). There are 13 residues in the CDR3. V lost 6 bases and J 5 bases, leaving 13 bases between the germline ends. Germline V gene data show CDR1 as MNHEY and CDR2 as SVGAGI. CDR3 loop: CASSNRVGETQYF. The CDR3 coding sequence is TGTGCCAGCAGCAACAGGGTCGGGGAGACCCAGTACTTC.

V gene TRBV5-1 combines with J gene TRBJ1-6; 10 positions match TRBD1. The V gene end was trimmed by 4 bases and the J gene end by 7 bases; junction bases not matched to a gene: 8. CDR3 length: 16 amino acids. The germline gives CDR1 SGHRS, CDR2 YFSETQ. Written as DNA, the CDR3 is TGCGCCAGCAGCCTGACAGGGGGCGACAGAAATTCACCCCTCCACTTT. Amino acids: CASSLTGGDRNSPLHF.

The CDR3 reads CASSIGVGRAGTEAFF. The CDR3 coding sequence is TGTGCCAGTAGTATAGGGGTAGGCAGGGCGGGGACTGAAGCTTTCTTT. This rearrangement joins TRBV19 to TRBJ1-1; perhaps TRBD1 as D (5 bases). CDR3 size: 16 residues. The V end lost 1 base, the J end lost 5 bases, and 17 bases lay between the germline ends. Germline assignment: CDR1 LNHDA and CDR2 SQIVND (reference sequence).

The chain joins TRBV2 to TRBJ1-2, with TRBD1 matching 10 bases. This CDR3 has 19 amino acids. The germline gives CDR1 SNHLY, CDR2 FYNNEI. The V gene end was trimmed by 0 bases and the J gene end by 5 bases; junction bases not matched to a gene: 15. CDR3 sequence: CASSEAWDRGFSPRYGYTF. The CDR3 region has the DNA TGTGCCAGCAGTGAAGCGTGGGACAGGGGTTTCTCCCCACGTTATGGCTACACCTTC.

This clone was counted a single time. The rearrangement joins TRBV5-4 to TRBJ2-5, with TRBD2 as a possible D gene (5 bases). The CDR3 loop spans 14 amino acids. Trimming took 0 bases from V and 5 from J, leaving 11 bases between them. CDR1 and CDR2 (germline): SGHNT, YYREEE (reference sequence). CDR3 sequence (DNA): TGTGCCAGCAGCTTGGCCCGGGGTCTGGAGACCCAGTACTTC. Its protein product is CASSLARGLETQYF.

This clone has more than one count but fewer than ten. This chain uses TRBV7-9 with TRBJ2-5, with a weak D call TRBD1 (5 bases). With 5 bases removed from V and 9 bases from J, the gap between germline ends came to 22 bases. The CDR3 is 15 residues long. Per germline, CDR1 SEHNR and CDR2 FQNEAQ (reference sequence). The CDR3 bases are TGTGCCAGCAGCCCCCCGTGGGGCCCCGTCTCGGCCCAGTACTTC. It translates to CASSPPWGPVSAQYF.